Below are 28 T cell receptor beta chains sequenced from a single sample in a study of blood T cell repertoires in COVID-19. The method was immunoSEQ multiplex PCR; TCRdb's version includes in-frame clones alone and lacks a portion of them. The repertoire has fewer than 250,000 clones, 75% to 85% of them found once; the top ten carry about 9.1%. Specimen: PBMCs or T cells enriched from blood (not recorded which). Receptors were obtained from a woman aged 45-60 years with acute COVID-19.

This sequence joins TRBV5-1 and TRBJ1-1; a weak D match, TRBD1 (5 bases). The CDR3 is 15 amino acids. The V gene lost 0 bases and the J gene lost 4 bases, with 13 bases spanning the gap. The V gene's germline CDR1 is SGHRS and CDR2 YFSETQ. The CDR3 here is CASSLATQGVTEAFF. The CDR3 bases are TGCGCCAGCAGCTTGGCGACCCAAGGGGTCACTGAAGCTTTCTTT.

This chain joins TRBV30 and TRBJ2-7, with 8 bases fitting TRBD2. Germline V gene lookup returns CDR1 GTSNPN and CDR2 SVGIG (reference sequence). This CDR3 region has 17 residues. V trimming: 0 bases; J trimming: 0 bases; junction bases outside the gene matches: 10. The CDR3 reads CAWSVPWFGGDSYEQYF. In DNA form, the CDR3 reads TGTGCCTGGAGTGTACCGTGGTTCGGGGGGGACTCCTACGAGCAGTACTTC.

The rearrangement links TRBV18 to TRBJ1-1; unclear D gene. The V gene lost 2 bases and the J gene lost 1 base, with 14 bases spanning the gap. CDR3 length: 16 amino acids. Germline-derived CDR1 and CDR2 are KGHSH and LQKENI. CDR3 sequence reads: CASSPKDRGRNTEAFF. CDR3 nucleotides: TGTGCCAGCTCACCAAAGGATAGAGGGCGGAACACTGAAGCTTTCTTT.

J is TRBJ1-2 and V is TRBV7-9, with TRBD1 identical over 7 bases. The CDR3 is 14 residues long. After removal of 2 bases from V and 0 bases from J, the junction contained 0 bases not matched to a gene. Germline V gene data show CDR1 as SEHNR and CDR2 as FQNEAQ (reference sequence). CDR3 in amino acids: CASSLTGANYGYTF. Here the CDR3 DNA reads TGTGCCAGCAGCTTAACAGGGGCTAACTATGGCTACACCTTC.

V usage is TRBV4-2 and J usage is TRBJ1-6; D gene uncertain. The CDR3 contains 14 residues. Germline assignment: CDR1 LGHNA and CDR2 YNFKEQ. With 4 bases removed from V and 5 bases from J, the gap between germline ends came to 9 bases. The CDR3: CASSRASNNSPLHF. The CDR3 DNA follows: TGTGCCAGCAGCCGGGCCTCTAATAATTCACCCCTCCACTTT.

This clone was counted only a few times. The V gene is TRBV4-2, the J gene TRBJ1-6; D is uncertain. The CDR3 consists of 16 residues. Trimming cost V 0 bases and J 7 bases, with 13 bases left between them. Germline CDR1 reads LGHNA; CDR2 reads YNFKEQ. The CDR3 spells CASSQESRTENSPLHF. CDR3 coding DNA: TGTGCCAGCAGCCAAGAGTCACGGACTGAGAATTCACCCCTCCACTTT.

CDR3 protein: CASSVAGGGDTEAFF. As DNA, the CDR3 is TGTGCCAGCAGCGTAGCGGGAGGCGGGGACACTGAAGCTTTCTTT. This chain joins TRBV9 and TRBJ1-1; D is uncertain. Trimming shortened V by 0 bases and J by 3 bases, and 12 bases separated the two germline ends. Germline CDR1 and CDR2: SGDLS and YYNGEE. This CDR3 is built from 15 residues.

V gene TRBV6-1 combines with J gene TRBJ2-5, with a possible D match to TRBD1 (6 bases). With 3 bases removed from V and 3 bases from J, the gap between germline ends came to 8 bases. The CDR3 spans 13 residues. Germline CDR1 is MNHNS and CDR2 is SASEGT. The CDR3 loop is CASSERDKETQYF. The CDR3 DNA is TGTGCCAGCAGTGAGAGGGACAAAGAGACCCAGTACTTC.

The chain is built from TRBV5-1 and TRBJ2-7, with TRBD1 as a possible D gene (6 bases). This CDR3 region has 14 residues. V lost 7 bases, J lost 1 base, and 15 bases lay in between. In germline, CDR1 is SGHRS, CDR2 YFSETQ. CDR3 DNA: TGCGCCAGCTCAGAGACAGGTTTTTCCTACGAGCAGTACTTC. It codes for CASSETGFSYEQYF.

V gene TRBV19 combines with J gene TRBJ1-2; 7 bases match TRBD1. Germline-derived CDR1 and CDR2 are LNHDA and SQIVND (reference sequence). V shed 3 bases, J shed 4 bases, and the junction held 5 bases outside the gene matches. CDR3 length: 14 amino acids. The CDR3 DNA is TGTGCCAGTAGTATGGGGTCAGGGGGCTATGGCTACACCTTC. As protein: CASSMGSGGYGYTF.

The V and J genes are TRBV19 and TRBJ2-6, with 7 bases lining up with TRBD1. The germline CDR1 and CDR2 sequences are LNHDA and SQIVND (reference sequence). Trimming cost V 2 bases and J 0 bases; bases outside gene matches: 16. The CDR3 is made up of 21 amino acids. CDR3 nucleotide sequence: TGTGCCAGTAGTATAACCCCTGCCACCCCAGGGACAGACTCTGGGGCCAACGTCCTGACTTTC. Amino acid sequence: CASSITPATPGTDSGANVLTF.

The CDR3 sequence: CASSSGLAGDNEQFF. CDR3 nucleotide sequence: TGCGCCAGCAGCTCGGGACTAGCGGGTGACAATGAGCAGTTCTTC. V gene TRBV5-1 combines with J gene TRBJ2-1, with TRBD2 identical over 12 bases. The CDR3 runs 15 residues. V lost 3 bases and J lost 5; bases outside the gene matches: 3. Germline loops: CDR1 SGHRS, CDR2 YFSETQ.

J is TRBJ2-1 and V is TRBV7-6, with 7 positions matching TRBD2. The J segment lost 4 bases and the V segment lost 5 bases, leaving 5 bases of the junction unmatched. The CDR3 sequence is 14 residues long. The V gene's germline CDR1 is SGHVS and CDR2 FNYEAQ. The CDR3 nucleotides are TGTGCCAGCAGCCCCGGGGGGATTTACAATGAGCAGTTCTTC. It yields the protein CASSPGGIYNEQFF.

This sequence joins TRBV7-2 and TRBJ2-7; TRBD1 agrees at 8 bases. CDR3 length equals 15 residues. CDR1 and CDR2 (germline): SGHTA, FQGNSA. With V trimmed by 3 bases and J by 2 bases, 6 bases remained unmatched. The CDR3 sequence is CASSFGTGIAYEQYF. CDR3 DNA: TGTGCCAGCAGCTTCGGGACAGGTATCGCCTACGAGCAGTACTTC.

The V call is TRBV19, the J call TRBJ1-2; 9 nucleotides match TRBD1. J was trimmed by 2 bases and V by 5 bases; bases with no gene match: 3. Germline V gene sequence: CDR1 LNHDA, CDR2 SQIVND (reference sequence). The CDR3 extends over 14 amino acids. Written as DNA, the CDR3 is TGTGCCAGTAGTCACAGGGGGCGCAACTATGGCTACACCTTC. The encoded protein is CASSHRGRNYGYTF.

The chain is built from TRBV19 and TRBJ1-1, with 7 bases aligning to TRBD1. Germline V gene lookup returns CDR1 LNHDA and CDR2 SQIVND (reference sequence). Trimming removed 6 bases from V and 2 bases from J; junction bases left unmatched: 9. The CDR3 length is 15 residues. CDR3 region: CASSHRDSRNTEAFF. CDR3 DNA: TGTGCCAGTAGCCACCGGGACAGCCGAAACACTGAAGCTTTCTTT.

The gene calls are TRBV6-5 and TRBJ1-1, with TRBD1 matching 7 bases. The V gene end was trimmed by 11 bases and the J gene end by 4 bases; junction bases not matched to a gene: 10. Per germline, CDR1 MNHEY and CDR2 SVGAGI. The CDR3 is 13 residues long. DNA for the CDR3: TGTGCCGGCCTGGGACAGTCGACCACTGAAGCTTTCTTT. Its translation: CAGLGQSTTEAFF.

This rearrangement joins TRBV25-1 to TRBJ1-1, with D unclear. Trimming cost V 6 bases and J 5 bases, with 10 bases left between them. The CDR3 contains 12 residues. Germline CDR1 reads MGHDK; CDR2 reads SYGVNS. CDR3 sequence: CASRRELTEAFF. CDR3 coding DNA: TGTGCCAGCAGACGGGAGCTAACTGAAGCTTTCTTT.

CDR3 region: CASSLVDRGPSYEQYF. CDR3 nucleotide sequence: TGTGCCAGCAGCTTAGTGGACAGGGGACCATCCTACGAGCAGTACTTC. V gene TRBV7-9 combines with J gene TRBJ2-7; 9 nucleotides match TRBD1. Germline trimming cut 1 base from V and 1 base from J; bases unmatched to any gene: 5. Germline CDR1 reads SEHNR; CDR2 reads FQNEAQ (reference sequence). CDR3 size: 16 residues. Together with reference TRBV7-9 and TRBJ2-7, the CDR3 gives the full variable domain: DTGVSQNPRHKITKRGQNVTFRCDPISEHNRLYWYRQTLGQGPEFLTYFQNEAQLEKSRLLSDRFSAERPKGSFSTLEIQRTEQGDSAMYLCASSLVDRGPSYEQYFGPGTRLTVT.

This clone was picked up one time. The J gene is TRBJ1-6, the V gene TRBV7-2, with D tentatively TRBD1 (5 bases). Germline lookup yields CDR1 SGHTA and CDR2 FQGNSA. Deletions cut 7 bases from V and 9 bases from J, with 13 bases between. The CDR3 sequence is 13 residues long. The CDR3 nucleotides read TGTGCCAGCATCCTCAGGGAGGGTTCACCCCTCCACTTT. Its translation: CASILREGSPLHF.

The chain recombines TRBV19 with TRBJ1-2; weak D call: TRBD1 (6 bases). The CDR3 length is 15 residues. Germline V gene data show CDR1 as LNHDA and CDR2 as SQIVND (reference sequence). Between the trimmed V and J ends, which lost 5 bases and 8 bases, there was a span of 21 bases. The CDR3 loop reads CASSSPGGLKEGYTF. DNA of the CDR3: TGTGCCAGTAGTTCACCGGGGGGCCTCAAGGAAGGCTACACCTTC. Combining the CDR3 with reference TRBV19 and TRBJ1-2 gives the whole variable domain DGGITQSPKYLFRKEGQNVTLSCEQNLNHDAMYWYRQDPGQGLRLIYYSQIVNDFQKGDIAEGYSVSREKKESFPLTVTSAQKNPTAFYLCASSSPGGLKEGYTFGSGTRLTVV.

The chain links TRBV5-4 to TRBJ2-1, with 8 bases matching TRBD2. After removal of 0 bases from V and 2 bases from J, the junction contained 1 base not matched to a gene. This CDR3 is 15 amino acids long. The germline CDR1 and CDR2 sequences are SGHNT and YYREEE (reference sequence). CDR3 in amino acids: CASSLGGGTYNEQFF. The CDR3 DNA sequence: TGTGCCAGCAGCTTGGGCGGGGGGACCTACAATGAGCAGTTCTTC.

This chain uses TRBV3-1 (or the pseudogene TRBV3-2) with TRBJ1-1, with D maybe TRBD1 (5 bases). CDR1 and CDR2 from the germline V gene are LGHDT and YNNKEL (reference sequence). V was pared by 2 bases and J by 3 bases, with 10 bases between. The CDR3 has 14 amino acids. The CDR3 DNA is TGTGCCAGCAGCCAACGGGGGGTCGACACTGAAGCTTTCTTT. As protein: CASSQRGVDTEAFF.

The sample holds a few counts of this clone. V is TRBV6-2 or TRBV6-3 and J is TRBJ1-2, with D perhaps TRBD1 (5 bases). V lost 5 bases, J lost 4 bases, and 11 bases lay in between. Per germline, CDR1 MNHEY and CDR2 SVGEGT. This CDR3 spans 13 amino acids. The CDR3 protein is CASSQYQGYGYTF. CDR3 nucleotide sequence: TGTGCCAGCAGTCAATATCAGGGCTATGGCTACACCTTC.

The rearrangement uses TRBV5-4 and TRBJ2-2, with D unresolved. Germline CDR1 is SGHNT and CDR2 is YYREEE (reference sequence). The CDR3 totals 15 residues. V was cut by 0 bases and J by 4 bases, with 10 bases left in between. CDR3 coding DNA: TGTGCCAGCAGCTTGGGAGAACCCGGCACCGGGGAGCTGTTTTTT. It is translated as CASSLGEPGTGELFF.

Here the CDR3 DNA reads TGTGCCAGCAAAGAACAGGAGCACACTGAAGCTTTCTTT. Encoded protein: CASKEQEHTEAFF. The chain has TRBV25-1 and TRBJ1-1; possibly TRBD1 for D (5 bases). This CDR3 has 13 residues. Germline V gene data show CDR1 as MGHDK and CDR2 as SYGVNS. Trimming stripped 7 bases from V and 3 bases from J, with 12 bases between.

The genes are TRBV19 and TRBJ1-6, with a tentative D call TRBD1 (5 bases). V lost 7 bases and J lost 7, with 8 bases in between. Germline values: CDR1 LNHDA, CDR2 SQIVND (reference sequence). This CDR3 is 12 amino acids long. DNA for the CDR3: TGTGCCAGTACCAACAGGAATTCACCCCTCCACTTT. It codes for CASTNRNSPLHF. Using reference TRBV19 and TRBJ1-6 for the parts outside the CDR3, the full variable domain is DGGITQSPKYLFRKEGQNVTLSCEQNLNHDAMYWYRQDPGQGLRLIYYSQIVNDFQKGDIAEGYSVSREKKESFPLTVTSAQKNPTAFYLCASTNRNSPLHFGNGTRLTVT.

The CDR3 spells CSASGTGFYEQYF. CDR3 DNA: TGCAGTGCTAGTGGGACAGGTTTCTACGAGCAGTACTTC. The genes are TRBV20-1 and TRBJ2-7; 8 bases map to TRBD1. V was pared by 3 bases and J by 3 bases, with 4 bases of the junction left unmatched. The CDR3 runs 13 residues. Germline values: CDR1 DFQATT, CDR2 SNEGSKA (reference sequence).